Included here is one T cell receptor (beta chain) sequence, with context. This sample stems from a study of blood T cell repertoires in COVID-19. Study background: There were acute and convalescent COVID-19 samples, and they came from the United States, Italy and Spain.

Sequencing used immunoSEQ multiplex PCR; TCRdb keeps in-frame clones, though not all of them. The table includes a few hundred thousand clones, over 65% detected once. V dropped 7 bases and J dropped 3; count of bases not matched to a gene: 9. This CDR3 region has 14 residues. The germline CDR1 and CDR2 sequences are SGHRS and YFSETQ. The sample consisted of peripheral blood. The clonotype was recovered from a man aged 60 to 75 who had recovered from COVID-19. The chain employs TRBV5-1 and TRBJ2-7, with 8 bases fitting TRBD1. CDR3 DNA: TGCGCCAGCTTCAATCTCGGGACAGGCTACGAGCAGTACTTC. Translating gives CASFNLGTGYEQYF.